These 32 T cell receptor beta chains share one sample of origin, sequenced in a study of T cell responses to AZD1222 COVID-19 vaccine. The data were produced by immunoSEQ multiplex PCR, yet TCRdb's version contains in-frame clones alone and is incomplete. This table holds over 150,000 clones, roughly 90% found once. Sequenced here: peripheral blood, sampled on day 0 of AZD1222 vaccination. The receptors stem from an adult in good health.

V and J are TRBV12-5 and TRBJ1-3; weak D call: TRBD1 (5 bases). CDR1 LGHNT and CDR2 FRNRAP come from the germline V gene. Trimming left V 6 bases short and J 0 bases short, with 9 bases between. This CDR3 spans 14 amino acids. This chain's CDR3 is CASGGGFSGNTIYF. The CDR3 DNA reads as TGTGCTAGTGGGGGGGGGTTCTCTGGAAACACCATATATTTT. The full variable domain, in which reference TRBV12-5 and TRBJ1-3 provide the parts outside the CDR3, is DARVTQTPRHKVTEMGQEVTMRCQPILGHNTVFWYRQTMMQGLELLAYFRNRAPLDDSGMPKDRFSAEMPDATLATLKIQPSEPRDSAVYFCASGGGFSGNTIYFGEGSWLTVV.

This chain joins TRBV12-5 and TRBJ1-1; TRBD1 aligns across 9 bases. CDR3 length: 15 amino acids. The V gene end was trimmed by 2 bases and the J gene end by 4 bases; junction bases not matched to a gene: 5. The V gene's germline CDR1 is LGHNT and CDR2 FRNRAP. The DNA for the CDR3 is TGTGCTAGTGGTTTGACAGAGACAGGGGGCACTGAAGCTTTCTTT. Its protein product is CASGLTETGGTEAFF.

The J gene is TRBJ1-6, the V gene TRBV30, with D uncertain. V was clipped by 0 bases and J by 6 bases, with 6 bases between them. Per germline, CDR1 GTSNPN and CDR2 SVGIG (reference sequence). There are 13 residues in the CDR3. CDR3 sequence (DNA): TGTGCCTGGAGTGTTGGGGTTAATTCACCCCTCCACTTT. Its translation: CAWSVGVNSPLHF.

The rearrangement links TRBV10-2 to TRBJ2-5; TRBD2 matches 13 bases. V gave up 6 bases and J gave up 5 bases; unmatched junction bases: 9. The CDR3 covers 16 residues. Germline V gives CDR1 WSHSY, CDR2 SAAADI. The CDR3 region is CASRSGTSGIGETQYF. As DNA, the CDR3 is TGCGCCAGCAGGAGCGGGACTAGCGGGATAGGGGAGACCCAGTACTTC.

CDR3 sequence: CASSTSRGGPNQPQHF. The CDR3 DNA follows: TGTGCCAGCAGCACATCTCGGGGGGGGCCCAATCAGCCCCAGCATTTT. This chain links TRBV7-8 with TRBJ1-5; TRBD1 is a possible D gene (6 bases). CDR1 SGHVS and CDR2 FQNEAQ come from the germline V gene. This CDR3 comprises 16 residues. Trimming shortened V by 5 bases and J by 3 bases, and 17 bases separated the two germline ends.

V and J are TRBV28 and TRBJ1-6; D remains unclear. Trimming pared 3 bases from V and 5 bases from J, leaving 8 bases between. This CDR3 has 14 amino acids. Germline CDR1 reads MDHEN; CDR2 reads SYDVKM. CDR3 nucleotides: TGTGCCAGCAGTTTTCTCCAGAATAATTCACCCCTCCACTTT. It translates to CASSFLQNNSPLHF.

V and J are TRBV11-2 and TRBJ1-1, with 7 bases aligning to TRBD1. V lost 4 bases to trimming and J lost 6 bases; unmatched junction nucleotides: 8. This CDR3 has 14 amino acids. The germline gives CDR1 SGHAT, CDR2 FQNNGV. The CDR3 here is CASSSNRGTPEAFF. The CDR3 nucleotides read TGTGCCAGCAGCTCAAACAGGGGAACACCTGAAGCTTTCTTT.

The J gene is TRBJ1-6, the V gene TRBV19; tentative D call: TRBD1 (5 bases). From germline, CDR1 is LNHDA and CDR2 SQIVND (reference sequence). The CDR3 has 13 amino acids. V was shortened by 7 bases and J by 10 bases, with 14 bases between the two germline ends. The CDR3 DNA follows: TGTGCCAGTAATCCCAGGGATGGCTCACCCCTCCACTTT. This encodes CASNPRDGSPLHF.

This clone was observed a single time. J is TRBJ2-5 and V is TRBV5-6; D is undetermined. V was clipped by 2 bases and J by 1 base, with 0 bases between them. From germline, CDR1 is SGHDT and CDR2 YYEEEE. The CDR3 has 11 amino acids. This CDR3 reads CASSFQETQYF. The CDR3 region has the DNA TGTGCCAGCAGCTTCCAAGAGACCCAGTACTTC.

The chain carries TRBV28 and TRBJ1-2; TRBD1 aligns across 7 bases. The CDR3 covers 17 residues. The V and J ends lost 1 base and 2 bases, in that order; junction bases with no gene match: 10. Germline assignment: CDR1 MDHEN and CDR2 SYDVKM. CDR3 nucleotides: TGTGCCAGCAGTTTATTCGTGACAGGGAATAGGAACTATGGCTACACCTTC. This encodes CASSLFVTGNRNYGYTF.

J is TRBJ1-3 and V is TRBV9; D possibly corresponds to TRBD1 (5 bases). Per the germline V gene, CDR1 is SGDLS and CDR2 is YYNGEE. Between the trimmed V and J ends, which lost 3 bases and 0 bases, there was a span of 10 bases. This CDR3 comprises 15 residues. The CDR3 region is CASSANRGSGNTIYF. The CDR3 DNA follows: TGTGCCAGCAGCGCTAATAGGGGCTCTGGAAACACCATATATTTT.

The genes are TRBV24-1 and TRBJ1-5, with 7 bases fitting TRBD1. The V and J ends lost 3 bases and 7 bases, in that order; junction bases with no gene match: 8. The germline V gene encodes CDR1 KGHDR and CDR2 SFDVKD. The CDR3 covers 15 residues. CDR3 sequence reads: CATSDKSGGRQPQHF. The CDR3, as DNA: TGTGCCACCAGTGATAAATCAGGGGGTCGGCAGCCCCAGCATTTT.

This chain's CDR3 is CASSIFSVRGTEAFF. The DNA for the CDR3 is TGTGCCAGTAGTATTTTTTCCGTCCGGGGCACTGAAGCTTTCTTT. The V and J genes are TRBV19 and TRBJ1-1, with unresolved D. Trimming cost V 3 bases and J 4 bases, with 15 bases left between them. The CDR3 spans 15 residues. The germline gives CDR1 LNHDA, CDR2 SQIVND (reference sequence).

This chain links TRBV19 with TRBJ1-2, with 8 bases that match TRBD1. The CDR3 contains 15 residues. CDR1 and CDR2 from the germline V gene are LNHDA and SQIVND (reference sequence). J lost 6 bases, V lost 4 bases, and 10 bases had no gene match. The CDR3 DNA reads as TGTGCCAGTAGTAGACAACCCGGGACAGGAGATGGCTACACCTTC. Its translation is CASSRQPGTGDGYTF.

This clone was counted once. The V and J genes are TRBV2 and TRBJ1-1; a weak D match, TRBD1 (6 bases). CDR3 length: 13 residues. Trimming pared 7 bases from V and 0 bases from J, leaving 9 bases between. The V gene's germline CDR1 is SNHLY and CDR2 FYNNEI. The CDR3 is CASTGQMNTEAFF. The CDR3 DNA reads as TGTGCCAGCACAGGACAGATGAACACTGAAGCTTTCTTT.

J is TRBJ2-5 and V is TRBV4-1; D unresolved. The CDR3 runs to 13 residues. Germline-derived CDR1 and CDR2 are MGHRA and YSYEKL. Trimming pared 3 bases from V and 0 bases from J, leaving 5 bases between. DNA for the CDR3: TGCGCCAGCAGCCACGAATACCAAGAGACCCAGTACTTC. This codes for CASSHEYQETQYF.

CDR3 bases: TGCAGCGTTGGAGGCCTAGCGGAAAACTCTGGGGCCAACGTCCTGACTTTC. The encoded protein is CSVGGLAENSGANVLTF. The chain employs TRBV29-1 and TRBJ2-6; TRBD2 aligns across 7 bases. The CDR3 is 17 residues long. The germline CDR1 and CDR2 sequences are SQVTM and ANQGSEA. Trimming took 4 bases from V and 0 from J; bases not matched to a gene: 9.

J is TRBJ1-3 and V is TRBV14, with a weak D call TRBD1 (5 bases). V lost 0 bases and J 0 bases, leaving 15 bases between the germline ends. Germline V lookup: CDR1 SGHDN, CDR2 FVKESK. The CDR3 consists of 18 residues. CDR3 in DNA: TGTGCCAGCAGCCAAGATTGGGGATGGGGCACCTCTGGAAACACCATATATTTT. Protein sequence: CASSQDWGWGTSGNTIYF.

The CDR3: CASSLTGRDGNQPQHF. The DNA of the CDR3 is TGTGCCAGCTCACTCACGGGTCGGGACGGCAATCAGCCCCAGCATTTT. The chain carries TRBV18 and TRBJ1-5, with TRBD1 as a possible D gene (5 bases). CDR3 length: 16 residues. The germline V gene has CDR1 KGHSH and CDR2 LQKENI. The V and J ends lost 4 bases and 2 bases respectively, with 15 bases between them.

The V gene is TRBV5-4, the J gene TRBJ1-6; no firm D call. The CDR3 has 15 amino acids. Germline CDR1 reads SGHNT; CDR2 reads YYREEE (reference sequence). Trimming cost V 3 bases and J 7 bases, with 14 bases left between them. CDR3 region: CASSSRGIRNSPLHF. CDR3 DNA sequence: TGTGCCAGCAGCTCCAGAGGGATCCGAAATTCACCCCTCCACTTT.

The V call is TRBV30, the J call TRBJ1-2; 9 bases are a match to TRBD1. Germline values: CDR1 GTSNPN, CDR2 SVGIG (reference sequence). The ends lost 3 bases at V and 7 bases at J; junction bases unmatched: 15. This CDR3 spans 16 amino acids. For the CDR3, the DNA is TGTGCCTGGAGCCCCGGAGTAGTTCTGGACAGGGGTGGCTACACCTTC. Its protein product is CAWSPGVVLDRGGYTF.

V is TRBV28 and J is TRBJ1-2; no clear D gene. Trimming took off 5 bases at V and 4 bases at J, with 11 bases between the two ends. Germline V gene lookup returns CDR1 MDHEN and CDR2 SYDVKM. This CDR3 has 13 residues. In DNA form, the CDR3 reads TGTGCCAGCAGTCCCCCCCCCTTCTATGGCTACACCTTC. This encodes CASSPPPFYGYTF.

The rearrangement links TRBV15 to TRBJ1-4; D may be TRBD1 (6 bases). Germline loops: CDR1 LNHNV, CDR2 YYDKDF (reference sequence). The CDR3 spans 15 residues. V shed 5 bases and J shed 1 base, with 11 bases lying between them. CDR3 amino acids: CATSRGRGTNEKLFF. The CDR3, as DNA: TGTGCCACCAGCCGGGGGCGCGGAACTAATGAAAAACTGTTTTTT.

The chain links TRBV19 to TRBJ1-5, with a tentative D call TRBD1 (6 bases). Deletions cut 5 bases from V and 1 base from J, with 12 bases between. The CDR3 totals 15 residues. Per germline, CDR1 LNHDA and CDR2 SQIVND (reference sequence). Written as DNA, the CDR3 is TGTGCCAGTAGTCGGACAGTTTCGAGCAATCAGCCCCAGCATTTT. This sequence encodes CASSRTVSSNQPQHF.

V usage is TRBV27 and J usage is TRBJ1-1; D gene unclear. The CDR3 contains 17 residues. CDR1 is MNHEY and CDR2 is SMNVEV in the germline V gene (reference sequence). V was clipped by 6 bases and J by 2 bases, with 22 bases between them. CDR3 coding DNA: TGTGCCAGCAGGCTGGGAGAGAGTCGAGTTGGTAACACTGAAGCTTTCTTT. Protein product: CASRLGESRVGNTEAFF.

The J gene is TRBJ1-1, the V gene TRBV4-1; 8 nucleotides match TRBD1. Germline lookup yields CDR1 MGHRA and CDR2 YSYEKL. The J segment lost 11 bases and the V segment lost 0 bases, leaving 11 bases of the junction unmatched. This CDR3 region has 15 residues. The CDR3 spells CASSQDAGQGQTAFF. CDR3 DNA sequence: TGCGCCAGCAGCCAAGACGCCGGACAGGGCCAAACGGCTTTCTTT.

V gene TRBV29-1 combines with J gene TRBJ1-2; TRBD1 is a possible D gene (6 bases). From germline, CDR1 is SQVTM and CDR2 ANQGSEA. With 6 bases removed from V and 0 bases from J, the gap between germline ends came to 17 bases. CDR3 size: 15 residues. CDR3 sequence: CSVLVGQTTNYGYTF. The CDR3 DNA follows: TGCAGCGTCTTAGTTGGACAGACAACTAACTATGGCTACACCTTC.

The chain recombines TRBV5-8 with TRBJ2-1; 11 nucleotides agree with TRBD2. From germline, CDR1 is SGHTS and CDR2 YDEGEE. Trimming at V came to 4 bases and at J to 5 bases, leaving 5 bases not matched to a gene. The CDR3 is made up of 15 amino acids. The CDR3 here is CASSLGTSGNNEQFF. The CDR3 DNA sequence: TGTGCCAGCAGCCTGGGGACTAGCGGAAACAATGAGCAGTTCTTC.

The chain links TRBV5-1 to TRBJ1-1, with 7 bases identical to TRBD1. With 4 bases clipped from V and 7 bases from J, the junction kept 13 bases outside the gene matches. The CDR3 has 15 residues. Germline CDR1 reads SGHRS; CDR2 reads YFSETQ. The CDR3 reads CASSPQGQGGREAFF. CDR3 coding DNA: TGCGCCAGCAGCCCGCAAGGGCAGGGGGGACGTGAAGCTTTCTTT.

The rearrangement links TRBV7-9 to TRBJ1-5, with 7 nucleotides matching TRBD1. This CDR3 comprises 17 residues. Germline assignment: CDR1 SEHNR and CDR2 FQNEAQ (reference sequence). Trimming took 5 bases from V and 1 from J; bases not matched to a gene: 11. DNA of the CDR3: TGTGCCAGCAGCCCACCCCAGGGGGAAGGGAGCAATCAGCCCCAGCATTTT. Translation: CASSPPQGEGSNQPQHF.

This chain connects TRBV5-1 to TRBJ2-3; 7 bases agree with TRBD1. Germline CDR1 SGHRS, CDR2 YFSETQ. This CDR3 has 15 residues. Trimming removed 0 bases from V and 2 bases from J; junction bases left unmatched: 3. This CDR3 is CASSLGDRPTDTQYF. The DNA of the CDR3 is TGCGCCAGCAGCTTGGGGGACAGACCCACAGATACGCAGTATTTT.

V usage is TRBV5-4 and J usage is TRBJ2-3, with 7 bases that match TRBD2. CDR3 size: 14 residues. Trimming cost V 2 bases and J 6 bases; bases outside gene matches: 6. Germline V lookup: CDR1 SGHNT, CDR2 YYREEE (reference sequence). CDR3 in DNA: TGTGCCAGCAGCTTAGTCGGGGGGAGGGATACGCAGTATTTT. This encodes CASSLVGGRDTQYF.